This T cell receptor (beta chain) is from a study of T-cell reconstitution after alpha-beta-depleted transplantation in children. Molecular barcoding with unique molecular identifiers was used for the TCRbeta library. One entry per CDR3 protein, called by TCRdb with MiXCR from the PCR reads. The sample includes about 610,000 distinct CDR3 sequences, 10% seen only once; the top ten take roughly 3.9%. This clonotype was counted between two and nine times. The starting material was PBMCs from the stem cell graft donor, obtained from the stem cell graft. This TCR was sampled from a human donor who donated a stem cell graft to a child with acute myeloid leukemia.

CDR3 sequence reads: CASSKSWVDTQYF. In nucleotides, the CDR3 is TGTGCCAGCAGCAAGTCTTGGGTGGATACGCAGTATTTT. This chain connects TRBV7-8 to TRBJ2-3; D gene unclear. Germline values: CDR1 SGHVS, CDR2 FQNEAQ. Between the trimmed V and J ends, which lost 5 bases and 6 bases, there was a span of 12 bases. The CDR3 totals 13 residues.